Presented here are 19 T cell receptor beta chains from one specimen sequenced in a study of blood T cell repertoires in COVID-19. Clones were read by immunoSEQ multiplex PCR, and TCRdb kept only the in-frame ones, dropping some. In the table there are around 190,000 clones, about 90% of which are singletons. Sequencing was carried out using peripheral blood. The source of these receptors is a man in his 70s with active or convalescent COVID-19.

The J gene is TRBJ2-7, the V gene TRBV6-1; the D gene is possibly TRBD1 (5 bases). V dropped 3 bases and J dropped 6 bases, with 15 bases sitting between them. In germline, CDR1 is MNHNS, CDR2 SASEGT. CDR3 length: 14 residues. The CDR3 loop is CASSEGQRRSEQYF. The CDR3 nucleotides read TGTGCCAGCAGTGAGGGGCAGCGTAGGAGCGAGCAGTACTTC.

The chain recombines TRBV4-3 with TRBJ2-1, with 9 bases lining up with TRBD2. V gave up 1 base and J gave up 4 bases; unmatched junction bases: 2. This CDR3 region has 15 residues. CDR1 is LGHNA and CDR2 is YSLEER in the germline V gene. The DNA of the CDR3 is TGCGCCAGCAGCCAAGTGACTAGCGGTTACAATGAGCAGTTCTTC. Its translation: CASSQVTSGYNEQFF.

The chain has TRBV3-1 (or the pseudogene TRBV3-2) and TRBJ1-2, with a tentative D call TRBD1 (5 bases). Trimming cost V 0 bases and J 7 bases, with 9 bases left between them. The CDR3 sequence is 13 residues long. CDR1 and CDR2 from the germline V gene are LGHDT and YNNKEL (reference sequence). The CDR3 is CASSQEDRSGYTF. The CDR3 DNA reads TGTGCCAGCAGCCAAGAAGACAGAAGTGGCTACACCTTC.

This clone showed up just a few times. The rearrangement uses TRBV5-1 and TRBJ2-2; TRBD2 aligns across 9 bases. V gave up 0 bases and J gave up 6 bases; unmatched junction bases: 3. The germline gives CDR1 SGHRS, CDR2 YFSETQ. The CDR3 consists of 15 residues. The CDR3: CASSLVLAGSGELFF. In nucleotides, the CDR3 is TGCGCCAGCAGCTTGGTTCTAGCGGGGTCCGGGGAGCTGTTTTTT.

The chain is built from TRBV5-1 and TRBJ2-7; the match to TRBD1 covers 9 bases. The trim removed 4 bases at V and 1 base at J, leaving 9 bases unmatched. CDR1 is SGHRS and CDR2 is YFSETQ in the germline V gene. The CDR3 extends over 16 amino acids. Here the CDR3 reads CASSVGRGQGSYEQYF. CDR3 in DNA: TGCGCCAGCAGCGTGGGAAGAGGACAGGGGTCCTACGAGCAGTACTTC.

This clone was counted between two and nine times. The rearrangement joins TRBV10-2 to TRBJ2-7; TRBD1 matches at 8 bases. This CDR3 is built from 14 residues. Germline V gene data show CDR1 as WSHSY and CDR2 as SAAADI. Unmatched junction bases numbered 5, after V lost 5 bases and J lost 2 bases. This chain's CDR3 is CASSNGQGTYEQYF. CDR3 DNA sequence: TGCGCCAGCAGTAATGGACAGGGCACCTACGAGCAGTACTTC.

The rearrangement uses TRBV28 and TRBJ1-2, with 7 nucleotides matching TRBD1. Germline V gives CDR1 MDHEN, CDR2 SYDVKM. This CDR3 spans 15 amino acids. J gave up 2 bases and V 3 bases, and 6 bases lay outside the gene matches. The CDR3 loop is CASSFVPTGNYGYTF. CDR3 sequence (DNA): TGTGCCAGCAGTTTCGTCCCGACAGGGAACTATGGCTACACCTTC.

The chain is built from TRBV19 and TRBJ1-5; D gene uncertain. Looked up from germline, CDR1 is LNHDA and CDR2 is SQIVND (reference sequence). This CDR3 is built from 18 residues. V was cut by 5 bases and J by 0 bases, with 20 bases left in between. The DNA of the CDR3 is TGTGCCAGTAGTCCCTACCCCCCTGGTCTAGGTAGCAATCAGCCCCAGCATTTT. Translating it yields CASSPYPPGLGSNQPQHF.

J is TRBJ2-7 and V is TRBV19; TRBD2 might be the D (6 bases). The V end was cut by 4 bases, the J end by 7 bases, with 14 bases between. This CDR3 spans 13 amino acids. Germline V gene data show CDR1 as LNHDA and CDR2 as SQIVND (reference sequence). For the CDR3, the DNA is TGTGCCAGTAGTAAACGCGGGACGGGGGAGCAGTACTTC. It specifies CASSKRGTGEQYF.

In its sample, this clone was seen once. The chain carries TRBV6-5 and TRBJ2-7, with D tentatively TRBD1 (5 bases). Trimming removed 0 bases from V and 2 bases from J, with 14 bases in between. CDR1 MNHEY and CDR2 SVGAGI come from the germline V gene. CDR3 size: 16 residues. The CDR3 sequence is CASSYSRRQLPYEQYF. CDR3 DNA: TGTGCCAGCAGTTACTCGAGGAGACAGCTTCCCTACGAGCAGTACTTC.

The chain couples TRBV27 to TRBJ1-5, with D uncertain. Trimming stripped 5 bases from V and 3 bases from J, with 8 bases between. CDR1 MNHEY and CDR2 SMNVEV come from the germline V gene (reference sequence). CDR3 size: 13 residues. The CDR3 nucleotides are TGTGCCAGCAGTCCCCTAAACAATCAGCCCCAGCATTTT. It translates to CASSPLNNQPQHF.

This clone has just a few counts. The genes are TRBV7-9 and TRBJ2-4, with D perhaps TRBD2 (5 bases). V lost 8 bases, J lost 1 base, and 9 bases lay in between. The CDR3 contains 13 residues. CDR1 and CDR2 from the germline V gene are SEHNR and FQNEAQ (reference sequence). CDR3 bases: TGTGCCAGCGAGGGCGTGGCCAAAAACATTCAGTACTTC. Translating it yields CASEGVAKNIQYF.

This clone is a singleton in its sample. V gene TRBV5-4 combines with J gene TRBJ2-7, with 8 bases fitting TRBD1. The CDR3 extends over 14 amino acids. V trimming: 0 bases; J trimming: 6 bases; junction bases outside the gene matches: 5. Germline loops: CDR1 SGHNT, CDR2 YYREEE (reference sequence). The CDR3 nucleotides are TGTGCCAGCAGCTTGGAGATAACAGGGGGCGAGCAGTACTTC. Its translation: CASSLEITGGEQYF.

CDR3 DNA sequence: TGCAGCGTTGAAGACAGGGGTACGAATGAAAAACTGTTTTTT. It codes for CSVEDRGTNEKLFF. The V call is TRBV29-1, the J call TRBJ1-4; tentative D call: TRBD1 (6 bases). In germline, CDR1 is SQVTM, CDR2 ANQGSEA. CDR3 length equals 14 residues. V was cut by 0 bases and J by 5 bases, with 10 bases left in between.

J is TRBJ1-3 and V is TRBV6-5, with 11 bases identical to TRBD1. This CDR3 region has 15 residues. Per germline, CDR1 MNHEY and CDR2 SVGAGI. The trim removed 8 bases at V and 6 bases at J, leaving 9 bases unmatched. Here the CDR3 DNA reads TGTGCCAGCTACCCGGGACAGGGGGTCTTAAACACCATATATTTT. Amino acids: CASYPGQGVLNTIYF.

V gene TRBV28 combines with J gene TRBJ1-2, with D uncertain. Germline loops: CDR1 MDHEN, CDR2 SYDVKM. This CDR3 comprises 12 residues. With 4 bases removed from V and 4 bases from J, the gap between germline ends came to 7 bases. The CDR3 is CASSSFPYGYTF. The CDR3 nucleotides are TGTGCCAGCAGTTCATTCCCCTATGGCTACACCTTC.

Here the CDR3 DNA reads TGTGCCAGCTCACACGAAGGACAGCTGGCGGCTGAAGCTTTCTTT. Amino acids: CASSHEGQLAAEAFF. The V gene is TRBV18, the J gene TRBJ1-1, with D possibly TRBD1 on 6 matching bases. The CDR3 contains 15 residues. The V gene's germline CDR1 is KGHSH and CDR2 LQKENI. The V and J ends lost 4 bases and 6 bases respectively, with 18 bases between them.

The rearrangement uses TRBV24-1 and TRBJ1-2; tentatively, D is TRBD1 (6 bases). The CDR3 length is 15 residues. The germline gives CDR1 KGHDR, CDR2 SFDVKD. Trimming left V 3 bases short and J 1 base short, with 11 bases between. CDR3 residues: CATSDTTGLNYGYTF. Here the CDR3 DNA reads TGTGCCACCAGTGATACGACAGGTCTTAACTATGGCTACACCTTC.

CDR3 in DNA: TGTGCCAGCAGTAAACTCAGCGGGAGGGAGTACGAGCAGTACTTC. The encoded protein is CASSKLSGREYEQYF. The rearrangement links TRBV11-2 to TRBJ2-7; 10 bases line up with TRBD2. The CDR3 is 15 amino acids. J gave up 4 bases and V 6 bases, and 9 bases lay outside the gene matches. CDR1 and CDR2 from the germline V gene are SGHAT and FQNNGV.